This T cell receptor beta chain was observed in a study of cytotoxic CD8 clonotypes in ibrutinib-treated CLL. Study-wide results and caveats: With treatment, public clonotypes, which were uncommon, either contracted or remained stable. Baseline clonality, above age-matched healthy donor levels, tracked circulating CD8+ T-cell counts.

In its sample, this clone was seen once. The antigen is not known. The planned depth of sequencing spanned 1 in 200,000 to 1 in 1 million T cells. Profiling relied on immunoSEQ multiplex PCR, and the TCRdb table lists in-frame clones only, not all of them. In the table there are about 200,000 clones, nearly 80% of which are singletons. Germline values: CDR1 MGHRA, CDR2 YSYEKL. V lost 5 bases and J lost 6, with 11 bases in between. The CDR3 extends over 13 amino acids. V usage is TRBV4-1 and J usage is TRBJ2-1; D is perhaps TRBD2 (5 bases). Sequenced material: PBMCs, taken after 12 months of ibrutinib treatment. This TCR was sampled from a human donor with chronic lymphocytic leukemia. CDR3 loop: CASSSQRINEQFF. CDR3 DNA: TGCGCCAGCAGCTCCCAGCGGATCAATGAGCAGTTCTTC.